This T cell receptor beta chain was sequenced in a study of blood T cell repertoires in COVID-19. Study as a whole: The United States, Italy and Spain supplied acute and convalescent COVID-19 samples. The cDNA or gDNA used as material had been derived from T cells, B-cell-depleted T cells, or PBMCs.

As originally analysed: Quantification of nucleated cells was approximated via reference gene primer amplification. Here immunoSEQ multiplex PCR was the method, and the copy in TCRdb shows in-frame clones only, minus some. The DNA gave D and trimming, while V, J and clone size come from that table. Of 250,000 or so clones in the sample, roughly 88% are singletons; the top ten hold about 3%. This CDR3 has 17 amino acids. J gave up 9 bases and V 0 bases, and 9 bases lay outside the gene matches. The germline CDR1 and CDR2 sequences are SGHRS and YFSETQ. The specimen was peripheral blood. The V gene is TRBV5-1, the J gene TRBJ1-6, with 10 bases fitting TRBD1. The TCR originated in a woman aged 30 to 39 with active or convalescent COVID-19. The CDR3 reads CASSLAGTGAVGSPLHF. CDR3 bases: TGCGCCAGCAGCTTGGCCGGGACAGGGGCGGTTGGTTCACCCCTCCACTTT.